These T cell receptor beta chains were read from a single sample in a study of blood T cell repertoires in COVID-19. Method: immunoSEQ multiplex PCR; TCRdb's copy keeps in-frame clones and lacks some. The data hold 86,000 or so clones, with roughly 89% observed a single time. Sequenced: peripheral blood. These TCRs come from a woman aged 45-60 years in a cohort sampled during active COVID-19. Each CDR3 is given with its conserved first and last residue. A D gene is named only where the DNA matches it firmly. Clone size is shown for a subset of rows, as once, few, many or a class of expanded clone.

CDR3 length: 13; clone size: NA; D gene: NA; V gene: TRBV12-3/TRBV12-4; J gene: TRBJ1-2; CDR3 DNA: TGTGCCAGCAGTTTTTTCCAGTACTATGGCTACACCTTC; CDR3 protein: CASSFFQYYGYTF
CDR3 length: 14; clone size: NA; D gene: TRBD2; V gene: TRBV7-9; J gene: TRBJ2-4; CDR3 DNA: TGTGCCAGCAGCTTGGGACTAGCGGAGGGCATTCAGTACTTC; CDR3 protein: CASSLGLAEGIQYF
CDR3 length: 16; clone size: NA; D gene: NA; V gene: TRBV14; J gene: TRBJ1-6; CDR3 DNA: TGTGCCAGCAGCCAAGCGGCGGGCAGGGGTAATTCACCCCTCCACTTT; CDR3 protein: CASSQAAGRGNSPLHF
CDR3 length: 12; clone size: NA; D gene: NA; V gene: TRBV28; J gene: TRBJ2-7; CDR3 DNA: TGTGCCAGCAGTTTATGGGGCTCCGAGCAGTACTTC; CDR3 protein: CASSLWGSEQYF
CDR3 length: 17; clone size: NA; D gene: NA; V gene: TRBV1; J gene: TRBJ2-3; CDR3 DNA: TGCACCAGCAGCCAGCCGGGACACCCGTCCCCCCCAGATACGCAGTATTTT; CDR3 protein: CTSSQPGHPSPPDTQYF
CDR3 length: 17; clone size: NA; D gene: TRBD1; V gene: TRBV19; J gene: TRBJ1-5; CDR3 DNA: TGTGCCAGTAGTCAGGACAGGGAGGGTCTAGGCAATCAGCCCCAGCATTTT; CDR3 protein: CASSQDREGLGNQPQHF
CDR3 length: 19; clone size: NA; D gene: NA; V gene: TRBV18; J gene: TRBJ2-3; CDR3 DNA: TGTGCCAGCTCACCACAGGAGGGGCAGGGTTTAGGAAGCACAGATACGCAGTATTTT; CDR3 protein: CASSPQEGQGLGSTDTQYF
CDR3 length: 12; clone size: once; D gene: NA; V gene: TRBV28; J gene: TRBJ2-2; CDR3 DNA: TGTGCCAGCACAGAGAACACCGGGGAGCTGTTTTTT; CDR3 protein: CASTENTGELFF
CDR3 length: 13; clone size: NA; D gene: NA; V gene: TRBV5-8; J gene: TRBJ2-4; CDR3 DNA: TGTGCCAGCAGCTTCCGGGACAAGAACATTCAGTACTTC; CDR3 protein: CASSFRDKNIQYF
CDR3 length: 19; clone size: NA; D gene: TRBD2; V gene: TRBV11-3; J gene: TRBJ2-1; CDR3 DNA: TGTGCCAGCAGCTTAGTGGTGTGGACTAGCCTCGGTTCTTACAATGAGCAGTTCTTC; CDR3 protein: CASSLVVWTSLGSYNEQFF
CDR3 length: 11; clone size: NA; D gene: NA; V gene: TRBV20-1; J gene: TRBJ2-7; CDR3 DNA: TGCAGTGCTAGAAGGAGCTACGAGCAGTACTTC; CDR3 protein: CSARRSYEQYF
CDR3 length: 16; clone size: NA; D gene: TRBD1; V gene: TRBV3-1/TRBV3-2; J gene: TRBJ1-2; CDR3 DNA: TGTGCCAGCAGCCAAGATTGGCGACAGGGGCGGTATGGCTACACCTTC; CDR3 protein: CASSQDWRQGRYGYTF
CDR3 length: 11; clone size: NA; D gene: NA; V gene: TRBV30; J gene: TRBJ2-2; CDR3 DNA: TGTGCCTGGGCGGTCACCGGGGAGCTGTTTTTT; CDR3 protein: CAWAVTGELFF
CDR3 length: 15; clone size: NA; D gene: NA; V gene: TRBV7-9; J gene: TRBJ2-7; CDR3 DNA: TGTGCCAGCAGCTTAGGGCCACAGAGCTCCTACGAGCAGTACTTC; CDR3 protein: CASSLGPQSSYEQYF
CDR3 length: 15; clone size: NA; D gene: NA; V gene: TRBV6-5; J gene: TRBJ1-1; CDR3 DNA: TGTGCCAGCAGGGGCAGGGGAAAACGGAACACTGAAGCTTTCTTT; CDR3 protein: CASRGRGKRNTEAFF
CDR3 length: 20; clone size: NA; D gene: TRBD2; V gene: TRBV24-1; J gene: TRBJ2-2; CDR3 DNA: TGTGCCACCTCTCGCGGGCCCTCTTGGGCGAGCGGGAGGTCCAACGGGGAGCTGTTTTTT; CDR3 protein: CATSRGPSWASGRSNGELFF
CDR3 length: 17; clone size: once; D gene: NA; V gene: TRBV27; J gene: TRBJ1-3; CDR3 DNA: TGTGCCAGCAGCTCCCCGGGAGGGGGAATCTCTGGAAACACCATATATTTT; CDR3 protein: CASSSPGGGISGNTIYF
CDR3 length: 13; clone size: NA; D gene: TRBD1; V gene: TRBV13; J gene: TRBJ1-1; CDR3 DNA: TGTGCCAGCAGCTTACAGGGGGCCACTGAAGCTTTCTTT; CDR3 protein: CASSLQGATEAFF
CDR3 length: 15; clone size: NA; D gene: NA; V gene: TRBV11-3; J gene: TRBJ2-7; CDR3 DNA: TGTGCCAGCAGCCCTGCTGGGACTTCCACCTACGAGCAGTACTTC; CDR3 protein: CASSPAGTSTYEQYF
CDR3 length: 17; clone size: NA; D gene: TRBD2; V gene: TRBV5-4; J gene: TRBJ2-3; CDR3 DNA: TGTGCCAGCAGCTTCCGCAGAAGCGGGGGTATTTTAGATACGCAGTATTTT; CDR3 protein: CASSFRRSGGILDTQYF
CDR3 length: 13; clone size: NA; D gene: NA; V gene: TRBV28; J gene: TRBJ1-5; CDR3 DNA: TGTGCCAGCAGTCCCGACAGTAATCAGCCCCAGCATTTT; CDR3 protein: CASSPDSNQPQHF
CDR3 length: 16; clone size: NA; D gene: NA; V gene: TRBV10-3; J gene: TRBJ1-2; CDR3 DNA: TGTGCCATCAGTGAGTCGGGCTTGACAGCTAACTATGGCTACACCTTC; CDR3 protein: CAISESGLTANYGYTF
CDR3 length: 14; clone size: NA; D gene: TRBD1; V gene: TRBV7-9; J gene: TRBJ2-7; CDR3 DNA: TGTGCCAGCAGCTTGGGGACAGTCTCCTACGAGCAGTACTTC; CDR3 protein: CASSLGTVSYEQYF
CDR3 length: 12; clone size: NA; D gene: NA; V gene: TRBV12-3/TRBV12-4; J gene: TRBJ2-7; CDR3 DNA: TGTGCCAGCAGTTTGACAGGTGACGAGCAGTACTTC; CDR3 protein: CASSLTGDEQYF
CDR3 length: 13; clone size: NA; D gene: NA; V gene: TRBV12-3/TRBV12-4; J gene: TRBJ1-1; CDR3 DNA: TGTGCCAGCAGTTTACAGCAGGGCACTGAAGCTTTCTTT; CDR3 protein: CASSLQQGTEAFF
CDR3 length: 15; clone size: NA; D gene: TRBD1; V gene: TRBV7-9; J gene: TRBJ2-5; CDR3 DNA: TGTGCCAGCAGCCCGAGAGGGGACAGGGAAGAGACCCAGTACTTC; CDR3 protein: CASSPRGDREETQYF
CDR3 length: 17; clone size: few; D gene: TRBD1; V gene: TRBV19; J gene: TRBJ1-6; CDR3 DNA: TGTGCCAGTAGTCAGCTCCCGACAGGGACTTATAATTCACCCCTCCACTTT; CDR3 protein: CASSQLPTGTYNSPLHF
CDR3 length: 15; clone size: NA; D gene: TRBD1; V gene: TRBV5-6; J gene: TRBJ1-6; CDR3 DNA: TGTGCCAGCAGCAGGGACAGGGGGAATAATTCACCCCTCCACTTT; CDR3 protein: CASSRDRGNNSPLHF
CDR3 length: 14; clone size: NA; D gene: TRBD1; V gene: TRBV9; J gene: TRBJ2-2; CDR3 DNA: TGTGCCAGTAGACAGGGGCCCAACACCGGGGAGCTGTTTTTT; CDR3 protein: CASRQGPNTGELFF
CDR3 length: 15; clone size: few; D gene: TRBD1; V gene: TRBV7-6; J gene: TRBJ1-6; CDR3 DNA: TGTGCCAGCAGCATACGGACAGGGGGGAATTCACCCCTCCACTTT; CDR3 protein: CASSIRTGGNSPLHF
CDR3 length: 18; clone size: NA; D gene: TRBD2; V gene: TRBV2; J gene: TRBJ2-3; CDR3 DNA: TGTGCCAGCAGGAGACTAGCGGGAGGGGCGATGGGGGTGGATACGCAGTATTTT; CDR3 protein: CASRRLAGGAMGVDTQYF
CDR3 length: 13; clone size: NA; D gene: NA; V gene: TRBV7-2; J gene: TRBJ1-5; CDR3 DNA: TGTGCCAGCAGCTTAACAGGTCGTCAGCCCCAGCATTTT; CDR3 protein: CASSLTGRQPQHF
CDR3 length: 15; clone size: NA; D gene: NA; V gene: TRBV28; J gene: TRBJ2-1; CDR3 DNA: TGTGCCAGCAGTGGGGGCACTAGTATCCACAATGAGCAGTTCTTC; CDR3 protein: CASSGGTSIHNEQFF
CDR3 length: 16; clone size: NA; D gene: TRBD1; V gene: TRBV9; J gene: TRBJ2-5; CDR3 DNA: TGTGCCAGCAGCGTAGCAGGACAGGGGTACCAAGAGACCCAGTACTTC; CDR3 protein: CASSVAGQGYQETQYF
CDR3 length: 10; clone size: NA; D gene: TRBD1; V gene: TRBV7-9; J gene: TRBJ1-5; CDR3 DNA: TGTGCCAGCAACGACAGGGACCAGCATTTT; CDR3 protein: CASNDRDQHF
CDR3 length: 14; clone size: NA; D gene: NA; V gene: TRBV28; J gene: TRBJ2-1; CDR3 DNA: TGTGCCAGCAGTTTATTCGGACACTACAATGAGCAGTTCTTC; CDR3 protein: CASSLFGHYNEQFF
CDR3 length: 15; clone size: once; D gene: NA; V gene: TRBV18; J gene: TRBJ2-1; CDR3 DNA: TGTGCCAGCTCACCAAGAGGAGGCTGGGACAATGAGCAGTTCTTC; CDR3 protein: CASSPRGGWDNEQFF
CDR3 length: 14; clone size: NA; D gene: TRBD1; V gene: TRBV5-6; J gene: TRBJ1-1; CDR3 DNA: TGTGCCAGCTCCTGGACAGGGGGTGACACTGAAGCTTTCTTT; CDR3 protein: CASSWTGGDTEAFF
CDR3 length: 15; clone size: NA; D gene: NA; V gene: TRBV11-1; J gene: TRBJ2-2; CDR3 DNA: TGTGCCAGCAGCGTACGCAGGGGCCGCGCCGGGGAGCTGTTCTTT; CDR3 protein: CASSVRRGRAGELFF
CDR3 length: 13; clone size: NA; D gene: NA; V gene: TRBV2; J gene: TRBJ2-1; CDR3 DNA: TGTGCCAGCAAAGGGAGCTCCTACAATGAGCAGTTCTTC; CDR3 protein: CASKGSSYNEQFF
CDR3 length: 16; clone size: NA; D gene: TRBD2; V gene: TRBV7-9; J gene: TRBJ2-7; CDR3 DNA: TGTGCCAGCAGCTTAGGATCGCGGGAGGCCCTCTACGAGCAGTACTTC; CDR3 protein: CASSLGSREALYEQYF
CDR3 length: 13; clone size: NA; D gene: TRBD1; V gene: TRBV5-6; J gene: TRBJ2-5; CDR3 DNA: TGTGCCAGCAGCCGCGGACAGGGGGAGACCCAGTACTTC; CDR3 protein: CASSRGQGETQYF
CDR3 length: 15; clone size: NA; D gene: TRBD1; V gene: TRBV5-8; J gene: TRBJ2-3; CDR3 DNA: TGTGCCAGCAGCTTGGCGGGACAGGGTAGGGGTACGCAGTATTTT; CDR3 protein: CASSLAGQGRGTQYF